Below are 29 T cell receptor beta chains sequenced from a single sample in a study of blood T cell repertoires in COVID-19. Only in-frame clones appear in the TCRdb table, and some are missing; sequencing was by immunoSEQ multiplex PCR. Of fewer than 250,000 clones listed, about 94% are singletons. The specimen sequenced was peripheral blood. These receptor sequences come from a man aged 55 to 70 with COVID-19, enrolled during active disease.

The V call is TRBV4-2, the J call TRBJ1-2; D may be TRBD1 (5 bases). Trimming shortened V by 0 bases and J by 8 bases, and 28 bases separated the two germline ends. This CDR3 is 19 amino acids long. Germline V gene data show CDR1 as LGHNA and CDR2 as YNFKEQ. The CDR3 DNA follows: TGTGCCAGCAGCCAAGAAACCCTCGGGAGGCAGGGTGGACAATGGGGCTACACCTTC. Encoded protein: CASSQETLGRQGGQWGYTF.

This chain joins TRBV9 and TRBJ2-2, with D perhaps TRBD1 (6 bases). The CDR3 spans 15 residues. V was trimmed by 4 bases and J by 1 base, leaving 11 bases between them. The germline gives CDR1 SGDLS, CDR2 YYNGEE. The DNA of the CDR3 is TGTGCCAGCAGCCTTGGGACACTGAACACCGGGGAGCTGTTTTTT. It encodes CASSLGTLNTGELFF.

This sequence joins TRBV6-1 and TRBJ1-5; D not resolved. The CDR3 is 15 residues long. Germline V gene lookup returns CDR1 MNHNS and CDR2 SASEGT. V shed 1 base and J shed 0 bases, with 7 bases lying between them. CDR3: CASSEGGVSNQPQHF. DNA of the CDR3: TGTGCCAGCAGTGAAGGCGGGGTTAGCAATCAGCCCCAGCATTTT.

The J gene is TRBJ1-4, the V gene TRBV19; D might be TRBD1 (5 bases). Trimming removed 4 bases from V and 4 bases from J, with 10 bases in between. Germline V gene sequence: CDR1 LNHDA, CDR2 SQIVND (reference sequence). The length of the CDR3 is 14 residues. CDR3 region: CASSNQGLNEKLFF. The CDR3, as DNA: TGTGCCAGTAGTAACCAGGGCCTTAATGAAAAACTGTTTTTT.

CDR3 residues: CASSLGGAGDGYTF. CDR3 in DNA: TGTGCCAGCAGCTTAGGTGGGGCAGGGGATGGCTACACCTTC. The chain is built from TRBV7-9 and TRBJ1-2; D might be TRBD1 (6 bases). V lost 1 base to trimming and J lost 6 bases, with 12 bases between them. Germline CDR1 is SEHNR and CDR2 is FQNEAQ (reference sequence). The CDR3 totals 14 residues.

The chain carries TRBV19 and TRBJ1-1; 7 nucleotides line up with TRBD1. The CDR3 has 14 residues. Trimming cost V 0 bases and J 8 bases; bases outside gene matches: 6. Germline V CDR1 and CDR2: LNHDA, SQIVND (reference sequence). CDR3: CASSIEGRQGEAFF. For the CDR3, the DNA is TGTGCCAGTAGTATAGAGGGGAGACAGGGAGAAGCTTTCTTT.

This chain links TRBV9 with TRBJ2-2; 9 bases are shared with TRBD2. The CDR3 length is 16 residues. The J segment lost 1 base and the V segment lost 0 bases, leaving 1 base of the junction unmatched. Germline-derived CDR1 and CDR2 are SGDLS and YYNGEE. CDR3 bases: TGTGCCAGCAGCGTAGGACTAGCGGAGAACACCGGGGAGCTGTTTTTT. Its translation: CASSVGLAENTGELFF. Based on the CDR3 plus reference TRBV9 and TRBJ2-2, the full variable domain is DSGVTQTPKHLITATGQRVTLRCSPRSGDLSVYWYQQSLDQGLQFLIQYYNGEERAKGNILERFSAQQFPDLHSELNLSSLELGDSALYFCASSVGLAENTGELFFGEGSRLTVL.

The gene calls are TRBV2 and TRBJ2-1; 8 positions agree with TRBD2. The J segment lost 7 bases and the V segment lost 3 bases, leaving 14 bases of the junction unmatched. The V gene's germline CDR1 is SNHLY and CDR2 FYNNEI. The CDR3 contains 17 residues. For the CDR3, the DNA is TGTGCCAGCAGTGAGTGGGATAGCGGGGAGCCTAGGAATGAGCAGTTCTTC. Its translation is CASSEWDSGEPRNEQFF.

This chain links TRBV5-5 with TRBJ1-2; D ambiguous. This CDR3 comprises 15 residues. Between the trimmed V and J ends, which lost 0 bases and 0 bases, there was a span of 9 bases. Germline values: CDR1 SGHKS, CDR2 YYEKEE (reference sequence). In nucleotides, the CDR3 is TGTGCCAGCAGCTTGGATACCAGAACTAACTATGGCTACACCTTC. Its translation: CASSLDTRTNYGYTF.

The V and J genes are TRBV19 and TRBJ1-3; D is uncertain. The CDR3 has 16 residues. V lost 6 bases, J lost 0 bases, and 15 bases lay in between. Germline CDR1 LNHDA, CDR2 SQIVND (reference sequence). As DNA, the CDR3 is TGTGCCAGTAGACCCGTAGAGGGAAACTCTGGAAACACCATATATTTT. This gives the protein CASRPVEGNSGNTIYF.

The CDR3 sequence is CASTGTPSSYEQYF. For the CDR3, the DNA is TGTGCCAGCACCGGGACACCCAGCTCCTACGAGCAGTACTTC. The chain is built from TRBV5-8 and TRBJ2-7; possibly TRBD1 for D (6 bases). Germline V gene sequence: CDR1 SGHTS, CDR2 YDEGEE. The CDR3 length is 14 residues. V gave up 6 bases and J gave up 0 bases, with 13 bases separating them.

The chain is built from TRBV6-6 and TRBJ2-7; TRBD1 aligns across 7 bases. The germline CDR1 and CDR2 sequences are MNHNY and SVGAGI (reference sequence). This CDR3 is 14 amino acids long. V gave up 6 bases and J gave up 0 bases; unmatched junction bases: 5. The CDR3 bases are TGTGCCAGCAGCCCCGGGACAGCCTCCTACGAGCAGTACTTC. This encodes CASSPGTASYEQYF.

The CDR3 protein is CASSAGSSGRNTIYF. In DNA form, the CDR3 reads TGTGCCAGCAGCGCGGGCAGTTCGGGGAGAAACACCATATATTTT. This chain uses TRBV9 with TRBJ1-3; D is ambiguous. The CDR3 sequence is 15 residues long. Germline V CDR1 and CDR2: SGDLS, YYNGEE. V was pared by 3 bases and J by 5 bases, with 15 bases between.

The chain uses TRBV12-3 or TRBV12-4 and TRBJ1-4, with D possibly TRBD1 on 5 matching bases. Trimming removed 7 bases at V and 6 bases at J, with 6 bases between. The CDR3 consists of 11 residues. CDR3 amino acids: CASKQDEKLFF. Here the CDR3 DNA reads TGTGCCAGCAAACAGGATGAAAAACTGTTTTTT.

The chain recombines TRBV6-5 with TRBJ2-5, with 10 bases lining up with TRBD2. The length of the CDR3 is 16 residues. After removal of 0 bases from V and 7 bases from J, the junction contained 8 bases not matched to a gene. CDR1 and CDR2 (germline): MNHEY, SVGAGI. The CDR3 DNA is TGTGCCAGCAGTTACTCGAAGGCTAGCGGGAGTGGGACCCAGTACTTC. This gives the protein CASSYSKASGSGTQYF.

This chain connects TRBV9 to TRBJ2-2, with 8 bases aligning to TRBD2. CDR3 size: 16 residues. With V trimmed by 3 bases and J by 6 bases, 10 bases remained unmatched. Germline-derived CDR1 and CDR2 are SGDLS and YYNGEE. CDR3 sequence reads: CASSGTSGLGPGELFF. CDR3 coding DNA: TGTGCCAGCAGCGGAACTAGCGGACTAGGACCCGGGGAGCTGTTTTTT. Full variable domain (rest looked up from reference TRBV9 and TRBJ2-2): DSGVTQTPKHLITATGQRVTLRCSPRSGDLSVYWYQQSLDQGLQFLIQYYNGEERAKGNILERFSAQQFPDLHSELNLSSLELGDSALYFCASSGTSGLGPGELFFGEGSRLTVL.

The chain recombines TRBV6-5 with TRBJ1-3; D not resolved. V dropped 1 base and J dropped 7 bases, with 14 bases sitting between them. This CDR3 has 15 residues. Germline CDR1 and CDR2: MNHEY and SVGAGI. The CDR3 loop reads CASSYFEGGGNTIYF. CDR3 DNA sequence: TGTGCCAGCAGTTACTTTGAGGGCGGAGGCAACACCATATATTTT.

The J gene is TRBJ2-1, the V gene TRBV30; D possibly corresponds to TRBD1 (7 bases). Trimming took off 3 bases at V and 4 bases at J, with 16 bases between the two ends. CDR1 is GTSNPN, CDR2 SVGIG, per germline (reference sequence). The CDR3 is 15 residues long. The CDR3 sequence: CAWRGGQLLYNEQFF. As DNA, the CDR3 is TGTGCCTGGAGGGGGGGACAGTTGCTTTACAATGAGCAGTTCTTC. Looking up the rest from reference TRBV30 and TRBJ2-1 gives the full variable domain: SQTIHQWPATLVQPVGSPLSLECTVEGTSNPNLYWYRQAAGRGLQLLFYSVGIGQISSEVPQNLSASRPQDRQFILSSKKLLLSDSGFYLCAWRGGQLLYNEQFFGPGTRLTVL.

On this clone: Other DNA sequences in the same sample also yield this CDR3. The chain carries TRBV18 and TRBJ1-1; maybe TRBD1 (6 bases). V shed 1 base and J shed 4 bases, with 10 bases lying between them. CDR1 and CDR2 (germline): KGHSH, LQKENI. CDR3 length: 14 residues. CDR3 nucleotides: TGTGCCAGCTCACCACAGGGGGTGGGCACTGAAGCTTTCTTT. Protein: CASSPQGVGTEAFF.

This chain uses TRBV14 with TRBJ2-1; TRBD2 might be the D (6 bases). Germline assignment: CDR1 SGHDN and CDR2 FVKESK. The CDR3 covers 15 residues. Trimming removed 1 base at V and 13 bases at J, with 20 bases between. The CDR3: CASSQGMGSAGLQFF. Written as DNA, the CDR3 is TGTGCCAGCAGCCAAGGGATGGGGTCAGCGGGCCTACAGTTCTTC.

This chain links TRBV3-1 (or the pseudogene TRBV3-2) with TRBJ1-2, with D maybe TRBD1 (6 bases). The CDR3 runs 13 residues. Germline V gene data show CDR1 as LGHDT and CDR2 as YNNKEL (reference sequence). V was trimmed by 1 base and J by 4 bases, leaving 7 bases between them. CDR3 nucleotides: TGTGCCAGCAGCCAAGTGGACAGCTATGGCTACACCTTC. Translation gives CASSQVDSYGYTF.

A remark on this clone: Other DNA sequences within the sample encode an identical CDR3. V gene TRBV3-1 (or the pseudogene TRBV3-2) combines with J gene TRBJ2-3, with a possible D match to TRBD2 (5 bases). The germline V gene has CDR1 LGHDT and CDR2 YNNKEL (reference sequence). Trimming removed 1 base from V and 3 bases from J, with 8 bases in between. The CDR3 consists of 14 residues. CDR3 nucleotides: TGTGCCAGCAGCCAAGGAGGGTTTACAGATACGCAGTATTTT. Translating it yields CASSQGGFTDTQYF.

The chain combines TRBV28 with TRBJ2-1; 9 bases align to TRBD2. V shed 3 bases and J 7 bases; nucleotides not matched to a gene: 7. This CDR3 has 15 amino acids. Germline CDR1 is MDHEN and CDR2 is SYDVKM. DNA of the CDR3: TGTGCCAGCAGTTTGGGCGGGACTAGCAAGAATGAGCAGTTCTTC. Encoded protein: CASSLGGTSKNEQFF. Combining the CDR3 with reference TRBV28 and TRBJ2-1 gives the whole variable domain DVKVTQSSRYLVKRTGEKVFLECVQDMDHENMFWYRQDPGLGLRLIYFSYDVKMKEKGDIPEGYSVSREKKERFSLILESASTNQTSMYLCASSLGGTSKNEQFFGPGTRLTVL.

The chain carries TRBV6-5 and TRBJ1-6; 7 positions match TRBD1. The CDR3 totals 14 residues. Germline V CDR1 and CDR2: MNHEY, SVGAGI. V shed 5 bases, J shed 10 bases, and the junction held 8 bases outside the gene matches. CDR3 sequence (DNA): TGTGCCAGCAGTCCCGACAGGGATGGCTCACCCCTCCACTTT. As protein: CASSPDRDGSPLHF.

This clone has only one observation. V and J are TRBV27 and TRBJ2-4, with D possibly matching TRBD1 (6 bases). Trimming shortened V by 3 bases and J by 2 bases, and 11 bases separated the two germline ends. This CDR3 contains 15 residues. Germline V gene sequence: CDR1 MNHEY, CDR2 SMNVEV (reference sequence). In DNA form, the CDR3 reads TGTGCCAGCAGTTTGGCCAGGGGCACCAAAAACATTCAGTACTTC. It encodes CASSLARGTKNIQYF.

V usage is TRBV19 and J usage is TRBJ2-2; 13 bases match TRBD2. The germline V gene has CDR1 LNHDA and CDR2 SQIVND (reference sequence). The CDR3 sequence is 19 residues long. J gave up 5 bases and V 1 base, and 10 bases lay outside the gene matches. The CDR3 DNA follows: TGTGCCAGTAGTATAGCGACTAGCGGGGGGCCCGGGTTTACCGGGGAGCTGTTTTTT. Amino acid sequence: CASSIATSGGPGFTGELFF.

The sample holds a few counts of this clone. The chain combines TRBV11-3 with TRBJ2-7; TRBD2 matches at 10 bases. Germline lookup yields CDR1 SGHNT and CDR2 YENEEA. Losses at the gene ends were 2 bases for V and 4 bases for J; bases not matched to a gene: 14. This CDR3 contains 18 residues. Here the CDR3 reads CASSLPDESGRALYEQYF. The DNA for the CDR3 is TGTGCCAGCAGCTTACCGGACGAGAGCGGGAGGGCCTTGTACGAGCAGTACTTC.

In this sample, this clone turned up once. This rearrangement joins TRBV7-3 to TRBJ1-1; TRBD1 is a possible D gene (5 bases). V lost 3 bases and J 8 bases, leaving 10 bases between the germline ends. The CDR3 is 12 residues long. Per germline, CDR1 SGHTA and CDR2 FQGTGA. The CDR3 DNA reads TGTGCCAGCAGCTTCGACAGTAGGGAAGCTTTCTTT. This encodes CASSFDSREAFF.

The chain joins TRBV6-5 to TRBJ1-3, with D tentatively TRBD1 (6 bases). The CDR3 sequence is 15 residues long. The germline V gene encodes CDR1 MNHEY and CDR2 SVGAGI. Trimming took 3 bases from V and 8 from J, leaving 17 bases between them. The CDR3 sequence is CASSYSAGAQDTIYF. The CDR3, as DNA: TGTGCCAGCAGTTATAGTGCAGGGGCTCAGGACACCATATATTTT.